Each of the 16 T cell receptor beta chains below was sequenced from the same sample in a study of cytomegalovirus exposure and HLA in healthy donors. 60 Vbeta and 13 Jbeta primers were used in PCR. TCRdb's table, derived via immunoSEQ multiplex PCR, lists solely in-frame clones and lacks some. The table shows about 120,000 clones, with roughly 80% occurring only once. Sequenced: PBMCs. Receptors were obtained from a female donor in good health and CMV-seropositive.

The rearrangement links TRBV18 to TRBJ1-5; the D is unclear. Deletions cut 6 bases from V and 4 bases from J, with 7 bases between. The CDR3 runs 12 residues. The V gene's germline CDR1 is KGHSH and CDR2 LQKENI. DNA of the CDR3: TGTGCCAGCTCCGCGCCGAATCAGCCCCAGCATTTT. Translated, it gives CASSAPNQPQHF.

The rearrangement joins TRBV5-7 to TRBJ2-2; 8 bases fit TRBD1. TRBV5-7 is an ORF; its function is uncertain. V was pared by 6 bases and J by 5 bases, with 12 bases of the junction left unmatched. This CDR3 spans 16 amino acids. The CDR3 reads CASTTIPGQETGELFF. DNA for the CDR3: TGTGCCAGCACAACAATTCCGGGACAGGAAACCGGGGAGCTGTTTTTT.

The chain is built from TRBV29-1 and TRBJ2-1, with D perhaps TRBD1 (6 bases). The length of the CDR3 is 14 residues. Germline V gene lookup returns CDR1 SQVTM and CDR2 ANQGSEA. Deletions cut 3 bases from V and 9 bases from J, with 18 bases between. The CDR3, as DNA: TGCAGCGTTGAGGGTAGGGGGTTAGGGAGTGAGCAGTTCTTC. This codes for CSVEGRGLGSEQFF.

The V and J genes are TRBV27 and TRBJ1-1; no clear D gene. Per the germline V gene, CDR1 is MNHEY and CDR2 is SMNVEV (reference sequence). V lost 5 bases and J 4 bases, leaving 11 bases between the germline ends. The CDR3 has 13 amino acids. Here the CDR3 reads CASSPNSLTEAFF. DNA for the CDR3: TGTGCCAGCAGTCCCAACTCCCTCACTGAAGCTTTCTTT.

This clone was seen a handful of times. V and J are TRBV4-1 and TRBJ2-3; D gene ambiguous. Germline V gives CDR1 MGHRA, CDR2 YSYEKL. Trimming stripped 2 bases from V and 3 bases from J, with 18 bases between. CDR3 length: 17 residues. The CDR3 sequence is CASSQKNRFGRTDTQYF. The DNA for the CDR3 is TGCGCCAGCAGCCAAAAGAATCGGTTCGGTCGGACAGATACGCAGTATTTT.

CDR3 loop: CASSLGWSSPLHF. CDR3 coding DNA: TGTGCCAGCAGCTTAGGTTGGAGTTCACCCCTCCACTTT. This sequence joins TRBV5-4 and TRBJ1-6; D remains ambiguous. From germline, CDR1 is SGHNT and CDR2 YYREEE (reference sequence). The ends were cut back, 2 bases at V and 9 bases at J, with 9 bases in the middle. The CDR3 extends over 13 amino acids.

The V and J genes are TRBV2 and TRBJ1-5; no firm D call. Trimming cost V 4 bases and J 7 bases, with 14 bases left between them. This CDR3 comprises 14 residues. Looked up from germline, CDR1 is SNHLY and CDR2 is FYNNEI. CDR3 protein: CASSVRTGSQPQHF. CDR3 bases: TGTGCCAGCAGTGTCCGGACTGGGTCCCAGCCCCAGCATTTT.

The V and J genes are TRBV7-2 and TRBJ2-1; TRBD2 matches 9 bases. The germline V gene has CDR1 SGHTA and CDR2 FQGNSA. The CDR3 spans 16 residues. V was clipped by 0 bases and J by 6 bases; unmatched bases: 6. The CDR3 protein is CASSLAGGGAPNEQFF. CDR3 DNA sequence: TGTGCCAGCAGCTTAGCGGGCGGGGGGGCCCCCAATGAGCAGTTCTTC. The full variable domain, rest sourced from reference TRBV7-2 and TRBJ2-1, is GAGVSQSPSNKVTEKGKDVELRCDPISGHTALYWYRQSLGQGLEFLIYFQGNSAPDKSGLPSDRFSAERTGGSVSTLTIQRTQQEDSAVYLCASSLAGGGAPNEQFFGPGTRLTVL.

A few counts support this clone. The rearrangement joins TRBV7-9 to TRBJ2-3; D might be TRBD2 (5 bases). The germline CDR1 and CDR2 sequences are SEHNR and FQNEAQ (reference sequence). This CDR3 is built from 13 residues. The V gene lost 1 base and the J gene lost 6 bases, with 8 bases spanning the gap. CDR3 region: CASSLGSEDTQYF. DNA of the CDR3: TGTGCCAGCAGCTTAGGTAGCGAGGATACGCAGTATTTT.

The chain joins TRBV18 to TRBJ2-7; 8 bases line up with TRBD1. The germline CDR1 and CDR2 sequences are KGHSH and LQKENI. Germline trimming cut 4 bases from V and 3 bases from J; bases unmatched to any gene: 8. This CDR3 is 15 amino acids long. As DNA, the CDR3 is TGTGCCAGCTCACTCGCCGGGACAGGAAACTACGAGCAGTACTTC. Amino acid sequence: CASSLAGTGNYEQYF.

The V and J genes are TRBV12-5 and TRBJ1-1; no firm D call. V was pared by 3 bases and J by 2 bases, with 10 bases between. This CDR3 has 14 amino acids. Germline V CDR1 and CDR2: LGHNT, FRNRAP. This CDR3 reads CASGFGAANTEAFF. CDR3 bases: TGTGCTAGTGGTTTCGGCGCGGCAAACACTGAAGCTTTCTTT.

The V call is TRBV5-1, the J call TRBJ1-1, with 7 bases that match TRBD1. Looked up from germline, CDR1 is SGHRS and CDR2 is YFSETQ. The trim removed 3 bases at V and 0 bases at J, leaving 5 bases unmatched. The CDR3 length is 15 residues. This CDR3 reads CASSYGQAMNTEAFF. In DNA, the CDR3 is TGCGCCAGCAGCTACGGACAGGCTATGAACACTGAAGCTTTCTTT.

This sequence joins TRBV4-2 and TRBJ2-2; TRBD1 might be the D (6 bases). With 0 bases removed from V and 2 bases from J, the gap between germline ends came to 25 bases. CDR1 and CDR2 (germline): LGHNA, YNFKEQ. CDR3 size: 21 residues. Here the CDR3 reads CASSQDLPDGTLLPNTGELFF. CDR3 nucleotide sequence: TGTGCCAGCAGCCAAGATCTGCCGGACGGGACACTCCTGCCAAACACCGGGGAGCTGTTTTTT.

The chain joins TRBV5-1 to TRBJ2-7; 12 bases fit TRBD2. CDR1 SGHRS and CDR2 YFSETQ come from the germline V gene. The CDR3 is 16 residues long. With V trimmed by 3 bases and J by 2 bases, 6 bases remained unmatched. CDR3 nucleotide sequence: TGCGCCAGCAGCTCTTCTAGCGGGGGGGTTGCCTACGAGCAGTACTTC. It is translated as CASSSSSGGVAYEQYF.

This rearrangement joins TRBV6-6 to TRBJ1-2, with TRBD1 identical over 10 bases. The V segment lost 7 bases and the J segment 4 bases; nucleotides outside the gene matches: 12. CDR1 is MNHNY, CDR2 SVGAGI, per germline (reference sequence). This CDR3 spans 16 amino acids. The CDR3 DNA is TGTGCCAGCACCTCGACAGGGGGCGGCGGGTTCTATGGCTACACCTTC. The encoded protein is CASTSTGGGGFYGYTF.

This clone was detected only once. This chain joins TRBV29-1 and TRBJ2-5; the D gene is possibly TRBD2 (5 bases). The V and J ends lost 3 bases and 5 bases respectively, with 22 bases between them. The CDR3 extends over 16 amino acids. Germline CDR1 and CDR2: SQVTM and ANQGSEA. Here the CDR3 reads CSVDAWWTAGGETQYF. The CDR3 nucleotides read TGCAGCGTTGACGCATGGTGGACCGCGGGCGGGGAGACCCAGTACTTC.